The T cell receptor beta chain described here comes from a study of regulatory T cells in long-lasting Graves disease. Study-level results: Persistent disease preferred TRBV28, TRBJ1-2 and TRBJ2-5. TCR diversity was lower in persistent than newly diagnosed Graves' disease.

Stated time point: newly diagnosed GD, antithyroid drugs for less than 3 months. The authors made the TCR library using RNA they extracted from PBMCs. Trimming removed 5 bases from V and 3 bases from J, with 16 bases in between. The CDR3 extends over 15 amino acids. Germline V gene lookup returns CDR1 MDHEN and CDR2 SYDVKM. This clonotype was detected many times. The target antigen is unknown. Combining iRepertoire HTBI primers with Arm-PCR of CDR3 regions, the authors built TCR beta libraries. TCRdb used MiXCR to reprocess the multiplex PCR reads, holding one entry per CDR3 protein. The sample has just over 600,000 distinct CDR3 sequences; approximately 15% are singletons. These data were likewise used in another study, on T cells in Graves' hyperthyroidism and ophthalmopathy. That report notes: Exclusion followed for patients with uncontrolled infection, other autoimmune disease, pregnancy or lactation.

The gene calls are TRBV28 and TRBJ1-1; weak D call: TRBD1 (5 bases). The sequenced sample was peripheral blood mononuclear cells (PBMCs), obtained at new diagnosis, from a patient treated with antithyroid drugs. This sequence was found in a woman younger than 45 with Graves disease. In nucleotides, the CDR3 is TGTGCCAGCAGTCCCGGGGACTACGGGTACACTGAAGCTTTCTTT. Protein product: CASSPGDYGYTEAFF.